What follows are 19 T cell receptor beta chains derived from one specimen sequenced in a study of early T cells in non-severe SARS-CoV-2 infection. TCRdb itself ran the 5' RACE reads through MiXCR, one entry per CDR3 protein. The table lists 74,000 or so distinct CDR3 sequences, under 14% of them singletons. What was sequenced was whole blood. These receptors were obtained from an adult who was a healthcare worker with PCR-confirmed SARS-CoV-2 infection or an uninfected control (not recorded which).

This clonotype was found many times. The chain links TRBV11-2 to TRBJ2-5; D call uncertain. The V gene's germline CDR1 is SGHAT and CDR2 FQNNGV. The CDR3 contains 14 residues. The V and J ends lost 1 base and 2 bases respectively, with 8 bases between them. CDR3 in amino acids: CASSLGTVQETQYF. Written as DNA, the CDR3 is TGTGCCAGCAGCTTAGGGACGGTGCAAGAGACCCAGTACTTC.

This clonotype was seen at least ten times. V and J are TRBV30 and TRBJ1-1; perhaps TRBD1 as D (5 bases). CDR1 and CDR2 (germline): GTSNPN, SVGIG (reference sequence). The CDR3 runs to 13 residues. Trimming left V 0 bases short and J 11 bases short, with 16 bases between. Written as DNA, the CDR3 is TGTGCCTGGAGTGTACAAGGGGCAGGGAACGCTTTCTTT. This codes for CAWSVQGAGNAFF.

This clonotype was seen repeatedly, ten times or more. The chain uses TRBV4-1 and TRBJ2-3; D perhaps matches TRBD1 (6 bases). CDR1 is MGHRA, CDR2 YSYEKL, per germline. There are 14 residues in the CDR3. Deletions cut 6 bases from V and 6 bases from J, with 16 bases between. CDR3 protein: CASRPRLGADTQYF. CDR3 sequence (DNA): TGCGCCAGCAGGCCGCGACTGGGGGCGGATACGCAGTATTTT.

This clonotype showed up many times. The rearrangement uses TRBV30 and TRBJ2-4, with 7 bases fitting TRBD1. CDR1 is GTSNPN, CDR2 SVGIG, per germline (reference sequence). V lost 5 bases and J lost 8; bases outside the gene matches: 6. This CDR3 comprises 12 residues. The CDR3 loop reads CAWCRQGDIQYF. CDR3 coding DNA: TGTGCCTGGTGCCGACAGGGAGACATTCAGTACTTC.

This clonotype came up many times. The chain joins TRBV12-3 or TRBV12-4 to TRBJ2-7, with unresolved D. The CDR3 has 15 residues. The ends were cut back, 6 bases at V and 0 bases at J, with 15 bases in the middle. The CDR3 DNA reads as TGTGCCAGCAGGTTCATTACCCACAACTCCTACGAGCAGTACTTC. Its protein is CASRFITHNSYEQYF.

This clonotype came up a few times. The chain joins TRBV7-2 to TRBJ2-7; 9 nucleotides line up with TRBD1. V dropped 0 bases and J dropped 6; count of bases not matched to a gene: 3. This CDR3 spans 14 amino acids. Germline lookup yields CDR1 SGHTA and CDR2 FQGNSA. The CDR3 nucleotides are TGTGCCAGCAGCTTAGCACAGGGGGCTTTCGAGCAGTACTTC. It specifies CASSLAQGAFEQYF.

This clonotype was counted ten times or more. The CDR3 region is CASSFRQGAGEQYF. For the CDR3, the DNA is TGTGCCAGCAGTTTTCGGCAGGGGGCGGGTGAGCAGTACTTC. The chain joins TRBV27 to TRBJ2-7; 8 nucleotides match TRBD1. After removal of 3 bases from V and 7 bases from J, the junction contained 8 bases not matched to a gene. The CDR3 has 14 amino acids. From germline, CDR1 is MNHEY and CDR2 SMNVEV (reference sequence).

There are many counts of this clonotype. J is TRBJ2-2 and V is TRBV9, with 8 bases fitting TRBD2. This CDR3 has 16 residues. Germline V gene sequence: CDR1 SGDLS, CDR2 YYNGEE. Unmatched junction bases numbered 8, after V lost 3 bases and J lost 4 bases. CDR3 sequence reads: CASSAPGTSATGELFF. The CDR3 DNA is TGTGCCAGCAGCGCACCCGGGACTAGTGCCACCGGGGAGCTGTTTTTT.

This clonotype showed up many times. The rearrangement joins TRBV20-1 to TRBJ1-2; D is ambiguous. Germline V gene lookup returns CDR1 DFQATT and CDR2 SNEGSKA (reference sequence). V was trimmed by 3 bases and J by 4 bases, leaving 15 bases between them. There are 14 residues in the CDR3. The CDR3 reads CSASSAGNSYGYTF. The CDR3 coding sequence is TGCAGTGCTAGTAGCGCAGGAAACTCCTATGGCTACACCTTC.

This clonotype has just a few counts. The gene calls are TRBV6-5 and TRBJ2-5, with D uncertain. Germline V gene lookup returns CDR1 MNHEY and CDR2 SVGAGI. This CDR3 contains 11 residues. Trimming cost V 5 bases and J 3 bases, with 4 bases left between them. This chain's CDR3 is CASSEEETQYF. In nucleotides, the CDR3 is TGTGCCAGCAGTGAAGAAGAGACCCAGTACTTC.

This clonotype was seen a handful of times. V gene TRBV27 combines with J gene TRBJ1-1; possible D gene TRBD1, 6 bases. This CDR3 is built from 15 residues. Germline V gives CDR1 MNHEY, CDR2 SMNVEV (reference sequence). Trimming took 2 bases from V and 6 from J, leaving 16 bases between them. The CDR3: CASSLGRGRISEAFF. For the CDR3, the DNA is TGTGCCAGCAGTTTAGGCAGGGGCAGAATTTCTGAAGCTTTCTTT.

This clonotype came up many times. This CDR3 reads CASSLGITDTQYF. The CDR3 bases are TGTGCCAGCAGCTTAGGGATCACAGATACGCAGTATTTT. The chain couples TRBV5-4 to TRBJ2-3; D remains unclear. The CDR3 length is 13 residues. V gave up 2 bases and J gave up 2 bases, with 6 bases separating them. Germline CDR1 SGHNT, CDR2 YYREEE (reference sequence).

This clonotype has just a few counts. The CDR3 DNA is TGTGCCAGCAGCTTAGCTCTAGGAAGAAGTTACCAGCATTTT. Translating gives CASSLALGRSYQHF. The rearrangement joins TRBV11-3 to TRBJ1-5; D not certain. Trimming removed 1 base from V and 12 bases from J, with 16 bases in between. Germline values: CDR1 SGHNT, CDR2 YENEEA. The CDR3 runs to 14 residues. Together with reference TRBV11-3 and TRBJ1-5, the CDR3 gives the full variable domain: EAGVVQSPRYKIIEKKQPVAFWCNPISGHNTLYWYLQNLGQGPELLIRYENEEAVDDSQLPKDRFSAERLKGVDSTLKIQPAELGDSAVYLCASSLALGRSYQHFGDGTRLSIL.

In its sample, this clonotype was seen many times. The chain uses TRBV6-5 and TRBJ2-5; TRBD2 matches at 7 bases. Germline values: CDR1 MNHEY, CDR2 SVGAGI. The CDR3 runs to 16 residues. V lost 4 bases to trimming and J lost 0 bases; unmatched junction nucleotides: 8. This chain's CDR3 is CASSSHPAGYQETQYF. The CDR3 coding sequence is TGTGCCAGCAGTTCCCATCCAGCGGGGTACCAAGAGACCCAGTACTTC.

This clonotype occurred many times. The CDR3 DNA follows: TGTGCCAGCACCCCAGCGGGAGGGTGGTATGAGCAGTTCTTC. Its protein is CASTPAGGWYEQFF. The V gene is TRBV11-2, the J gene TRBJ2-1, with TRBD2 matching over 10 bases. The CDR3 sequence is 14 residues long. After removal of 7 bases from V and 8 bases from J, the junction contained 8 bases not matched to a gene. Germline values: CDR1 SGHAT, CDR2 FQNNGV.

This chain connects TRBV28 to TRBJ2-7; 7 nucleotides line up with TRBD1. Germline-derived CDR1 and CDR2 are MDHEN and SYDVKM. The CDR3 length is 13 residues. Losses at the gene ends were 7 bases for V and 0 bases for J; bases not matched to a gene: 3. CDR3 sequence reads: CASTGGNSYEQYF. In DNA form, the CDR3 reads TGTGCCAGCACAGGGGGAAACTCCTACGAGCAGTACTTC.

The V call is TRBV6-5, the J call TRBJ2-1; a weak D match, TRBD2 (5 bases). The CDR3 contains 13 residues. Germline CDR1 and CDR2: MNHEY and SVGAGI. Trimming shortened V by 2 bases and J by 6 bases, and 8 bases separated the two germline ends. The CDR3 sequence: CASSYVASNEQFF. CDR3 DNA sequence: TGTGCCAGCAGTTACGTAGCGTCCAATGAGCAGTTCTTC.

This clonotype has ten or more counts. The CDR3 reads CASSIGPFNGNTEAFF. Written as DNA, the CDR3 is TGTGCCAGTAGTATTGGCCCCTTTAATGGGAACACTGAAGCTTTCTTT. The rearrangement uses TRBV19 and TRBJ1-1; D gene uncertain. Germline CDR1 is LNHDA and CDR2 is SQIVND (reference sequence). V lost 3 bases and J 1 base, leaving 15 bases between the germline ends. This CDR3 has 16 residues.

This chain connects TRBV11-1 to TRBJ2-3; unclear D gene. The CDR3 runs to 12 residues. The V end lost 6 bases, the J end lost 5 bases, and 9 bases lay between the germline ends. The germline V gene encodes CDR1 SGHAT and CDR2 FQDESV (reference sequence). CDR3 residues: CASRTPGDTQYF. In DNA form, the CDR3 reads TGTGCCAGCAGGACCCCAGGAGATACGCAGTATTTT. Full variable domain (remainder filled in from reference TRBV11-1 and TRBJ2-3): EAEVAQSPRYKITEKSQAVAFWCDPISGHATLYWYRQILGQGPELLVQFQDESVVDDSQLPKDRFSAERLKGVDSTLKIQPAELGDSAMYLCASRTPGDTQYFGPGTRLTVL.